These 22 T cell receptor beta chains were sequenced from one sample in a study of blood T cell repertoires in COVID-19 (dated by TCRdb to 2020 to 2021). The receptor library was made with the immunoSEQ multiplex PCR assay. The table comes from immuneACCESS by way of TCRdb, which keeps in-frame sequences with V and J called. Part of the clones is missing from these tables; in studies checked, under half for an unresolved V gene and the rest for unknown reasons. The sample records roughly 130,000 clones, about 92% of which are singletons. The ten largest clones take up 3% to 4% of the sample. Sequencing used peripheral blood. These receptors were obtained from a man aged 50-59 years with active COVID-19.

V is TRBV4-1 and J is TRBJ1-5; no definite D call. The CDR3 is 15 amino acids. The V gene's germline CDR1 is MGHRA and CDR2 YSYEKL. Trimming stripped 2 bases from V and 2 bases from J, with 10 bases between. The CDR3 DNA sequence: TGCGCCAGCAGCCAAAAGGAGGGTGGCAATCAGCCCCAGCATTTT. Protein product: CASSQKEGGNQPQHF.

This chain joins TRBV11-2 and TRBJ2-2; 9 positions match TRBD2. The CDR3 is 17 amino acids. The germline V gene has CDR1 SGHAT and CDR2 FQNNGV. Losses at the gene ends were 0 bases for V and 3 bases for J; bases not matched to a gene: 5. Here the CDR3 DNA reads TGTGCCAGCAGCTTAGATCTAGCGGGGCCTTACACCGGGGAGCTGTTTTTT. It translates to CASSLDLAGPYTGELFF.

The rearrangement links TRBV30 to TRBJ1-2, with a weak D call TRBD1 (5 bases). The CDR3 has 10 residues. Germline loops: CDR1 GTSNPN, CDR2 SVGIG (reference sequence). Trimming cost V 8 bases and J 7 bases, with 11 bases left between them. CDR3 loop: CAASDSGYTF. CDR3 nucleotide sequence: TGTGCCGCGAGCGACAGTGGCTACACCTTC.

The chain employs TRBV3-1 (or the pseudogene TRBV3-2) and TRBJ2-1, with 7 bases aligning to TRBD1. From germline, CDR1 is LGHDT and CDR2 YNNKEL (reference sequence). V gave up 6 bases and J gave up 0 bases; unmatched junction bases: 8. The CDR3 spans 16 residues. The CDR3, as DNA: TGTGCCAGCAGTCCGACAGGGCGTTTCTCCTACAATGAGCAGTTCTTC. This encodes CASSPTGRFSYNEQFF.

V gene TRBV10-3 combines with J gene TRBJ1-1; 7 bases line up with TRBD1. The J segment lost 1 base and the V segment lost 4 bases, leaving 6 bases of the junction unmatched. Germline V CDR1 and CDR2: ENHRY, SYGVKD. The length of the CDR3 is 15 residues. This CDR3 reads CAISAWDRENTEAFF. CDR3 DNA sequence: TGTGCCATCAGTGCTTGGGACAGAGAGAACACTGAAGCTTTCTTT.

About this clone: The same CDR3 arises from other DNA sequences in this sample as well. The chain carries TRBV3-1 (or the pseudogene TRBV3-2) and TRBJ2-1; 10 bases align to TRBD2. The CDR3 has 15 residues. Trimming removed 1 base from V and 6 bases from J; junction bases left unmatched: 3. The germline CDR1 and CDR2 sequences are LGHDT and YNNKEL (reference sequence). CDR3 nucleotides: TGTGCCAGCAGCCAAGGACTAGCGGGTGGCAATGAGCAGTTCTTC. This gives the protein CASSQGLAGGNEQFF.

The J gene is TRBJ1-6, the V gene TRBV18; no firm D call. V dropped 3 bases and J dropped 7 bases, with 7 bases sitting between them. The CDR3 totals 13 residues. Per the germline V gene, CDR1 is KGHSH and CDR2 is LQKENI. The CDR3 DNA is TGTGCCAGCTCACCGGGAGTGAATTCACCCCTCCACTTT. Translation gives CASSPGVNSPLHF.

V is TRBV5-5 and J is TRBJ2-1, with D possibly being TRBD2 (6 bases). The CDR3 length is 15 residues. The germline CDR1 and CDR2 sequences are SGHKS and YYEKEE (reference sequence). V was cut by 0 bases and J by 13 bases, with 20 bases left in between. Here the CDR3 reads CASSLGTGTEEQQFF. CDR3 bases: TGTGCCAGCAGCTTGGGCACCGGGACTGAGGAGCAACAGTTCTTC.

This chain uses TRBV5-1 with TRBJ2-2; 8 bases align to TRBD2. Unmatched junction bases numbered 2, after V lost 4 bases and J lost 3 bases. CDR1 is SGHRS, CDR2 YFSETQ, per germline. This CDR3 comprises 14 residues. In nucleotides, the CDR3 is TGCGCCAGCAGCATGGGACTAGACACCGGGGAGCTGTTTTTT. Its translation: CASSMGLDTGELFF. The full variable domain, rest sourced from reference TRBV5-1 and TRBJ2-2, is KAGVTQTPRYLIKTRGQQVTLSCSPISGHRSVSWYQQTPGQGLQFLFEYFSETQRNKGNFPGRFSGRQFSNSRSEMNVSTLELGDSALYLCASSMGLDTGELFFGEGSRLTVL.

The V gene is TRBV5-4, the J gene TRBJ2-1; possibly TRBD1 for D (6 bases). Trimming took off 0 bases at V and 8 bases at J, with 12 bases between the two ends. The CDR3 contains 14 residues. Germline V gene lookup returns CDR1 SGHNT and CDR2 YYREEE (reference sequence). CDR3 loop: CASSLGQGFYEQFF. The CDR3 region has the DNA TGTGCCAGCAGCTTGGGTCAGGGGTTCTATGAGCAGTTCTTC.

The chain joins TRBV2 to TRBJ1-2, with TRBD1 identical over 9 bases. In germline, CDR1 is SNHLY, CDR2 FYNNEI. V shed 4 bases and J 6 bases; nucleotides not matched to a gene: 0. The CDR3 has 12 residues. The CDR3 sequence is CASSGTGDGYTF. The CDR3, as DNA: TGTGCCAGCAGTGGGACAGGGGATGGCTACACCTTC. Filled out from reference TRBV2 and TRBJ1-2, the complete variable domain reads EPEVTQTPSHQVTQMGQEVILRCVPISNHLYFYWYRQILGQKVEFLVSFYNNEISEKSEIFDDQFSVERPDGSNFTLKIRSTKLEDSAMYFCASSGTGDGYTFGSGTRLTVV.

The rearrangement uses TRBV9 and TRBJ1-1, with 8 nucleotides matching TRBD1. CDR1 is SGDLS and CDR2 is YYNGEE in the germline V gene. V shed 6 bases and J 2 bases; nucleotides not matched to a gene: 3. The CDR3 has 13 amino acids. The CDR3 loop reads CASTGTGNTEAFF. CDR3 nucleotide sequence: TGTGCCAGCACCGGGACAGGTAACACTGAAGCTTTCTTT.

This clone was found a few times. The CDR3 DNA sequence: TGTGCCACCAGCATCCAGCGGGAGGGCCCAGAGACCCAGTACTTC. Translated: CATSIQREGPETQYF. The rearrangement links TRBV15 to TRBJ2-5; 10 positions match TRBD2. This CDR3 spans 15 amino acids. CDR1 is LNHNV and CDR2 is YYDKDF in the germline V gene (reference sequence). V was pared by 4 bases and J by 4 bases, with 6 bases of the junction left unmatched.

The chain couples TRBV18 to TRBJ2-1; D remains unclear. The V end lost 5 bases, the J end lost 15 bases, and 17 bases lay between the germline ends. Per the germline V gene, CDR1 is KGHSH and CDR2 is LQKENI. This CDR3 has 12 amino acids. In DNA form, the CDR3 reads TGTGCCAGCTCAACTTCTAGTCCACTCTCGTTCTTC. This translates into CASSTSSPLSFF.

The V call is TRBV6-5, the J call TRBJ2-1, with D unclear. The CDR3 totals 14 residues. From germline, CDR1 is MNHEY and CDR2 SVGAGI. The V end was cut by 6 bases, the J end by 1 base, with 10 bases between. CDR3 nucleotide sequence: TGTGCCAGCAGCCCAGGTTTATCCTACAATGAGCAGTTCTTC. Amino acid sequence: CASSPGLSYNEQFF.

This rearrangement joins TRBV9 to TRBJ2-1; D is uncertain. Trimming pared 4 bases from V and 4 bases from J, leaving 3 bases between. CDR1 is SGDLS, CDR2 YYNGEE, per germline. The CDR3 spans 11 residues. The CDR3 DNA reads as TGTGCCAGCAGCACTTACAATGAGCAGTTCTTC. Amino acids: CASSTYNEQFF. Using reference TRBV9 and TRBJ2-1 for the parts outside the CDR3, the full variable domain is DSGVTQTPKHLITATGQRVTLRCSPRSGDLSVYWYQQSLDQGLQFLIQYYNGEERAKGNILERFSAQQFPDLHSELNLSSLELGDSALYFCASSTYNEQFFGPGTRLTVL.

The J gene is TRBJ2-2, the V gene TRBV7-2; D unclear. CDR1 SGHTA and CDR2 FQGNSA come from the germline V gene. The CDR3 spans 15 residues. Trimming took 1 base from V and 2 from J, leaving 8 bases between them. DNA of the CDR3: TGTGCCAGCAGCTTAGGAGGCCTCAACACCGGGGAGCTGTTTTTT. Its protein product is CASSLGGLNTGELFF.

The J gene is TRBJ1-3, the V gene TRBV28; tentative D call: TRBD1 (6 bases). Between the trimmed V and J ends, which lost 7 bases and 7 bases, there was a span of 23 bases. In germline, CDR1 is MDHEN, CDR2 SYDVKM. CDR3 size: 16 residues. CDR3 in amino acids: CASTVAGAGLSNTIYF. In nucleotides, the CDR3 is TGTGCCAGCACCGTGGCAGGGGCAGGGTTGAGTAACACCATATATTTT.

V and J are TRBV18 and TRBJ2-7; maybe TRBD2 (5 bases). The germline V gene has CDR1 KGHSH and CDR2 LQKENI. The CDR3 has 15 residues. With 6 bases removed from V and 5 bases from J, the gap between germline ends came to 20 bases. The chain's CDR3 is CASSPGLSPRDEQYV. The CDR3 DNA is TGTGCCAGCTCGCCCGGGTTATCCCCGCGGGACGAGCAGTACGTC.

This chain uses TRBV24-1 with TRBJ2-7; weak D call: TRBD1 (6 bases). V lost 4 bases and J lost 3, with 18 bases in between. Per germline, CDR1 KGHDR and CDR2 SFDVKD. The CDR3 length is 16 residues. CDR3 in amino acids: CATSETTGPPYYEQYV. CDR3 bases: TGTGCCACCAGTGAGACCACAGGGCCTCCTTACTACGAGCAGTACGTC.

The DNA of the CDR3 is TGTGCCAGCAGACCCTCGGGCGGGGCAGAGACCCAGTACTTC. Residues: CASRPSGGAETQYF. The chain employs TRBV28 and TRBJ2-5, with a tentative D call TRBD2 (6 bases). V lost 6 bases, J lost 4 bases, and 15 bases lay in between. Per germline, CDR1 MDHEN and CDR2 SYDVKM. The CDR3 sequence is 14 residues long.

This clone was picked up one time. This chain connects TRBV27 to TRBJ1-5; D might be TRBD1 (5 bases). This CDR3 is built from 14 residues. Germline V gene data show CDR1 as MNHEY and CDR2 as SMNVEV (reference sequence). The V and J ends lost 0 bases and 7 bases respectively, with 10 bases between them. CDR3 DNA sequence: TGTGCCAGCAGTTTATCAGGGGTTGGACAGCCCCAGCATTTT. As protein: CASSLSGVGQPQHF.